The TCR beta chain under discussion was sequenced for a study of CD8+ T cells in alopecia areata. Study overall: Oral tofacitinib, 5 to 10 mg twice daily, was given in an open-label trial.

Germline V gives CDR1 LNHDA, CDR2 SQIVND (reference sequence). The CDR3 spans 12 residues. V was pared by 7 bases and J by 1 base, with 7 bases between. TCR sequencing used cDNA made by reverse transcription of extracted RNA. The table came from immunoSEQ multiplex PCR; TCRdb's copy has only in-frame clones and leaves some out. The sample has 98,000 or so clones, approximately 66% seen once. Noted treatment: oral pan-JAK inhibitor, 5-10 mg twice daily. It was from alopecia areata patients that lesional scalp punch biopsies and peripheral blood were collected. The sequence was obtained from a human donor with alopecia areata. The sample in question was CD8+ T cells sorted from blood, obtained at week 4, from a patient treated with tofacitinib. The chain is built from TRBV19 and TRBJ1-1; D gene uncertain. CDR3 sequence reads: CASNWGNTEAFF. CDR3 in DNA: TGTGCCAGTAATTGGGGGAACACTGAAGCTTTCTTT.